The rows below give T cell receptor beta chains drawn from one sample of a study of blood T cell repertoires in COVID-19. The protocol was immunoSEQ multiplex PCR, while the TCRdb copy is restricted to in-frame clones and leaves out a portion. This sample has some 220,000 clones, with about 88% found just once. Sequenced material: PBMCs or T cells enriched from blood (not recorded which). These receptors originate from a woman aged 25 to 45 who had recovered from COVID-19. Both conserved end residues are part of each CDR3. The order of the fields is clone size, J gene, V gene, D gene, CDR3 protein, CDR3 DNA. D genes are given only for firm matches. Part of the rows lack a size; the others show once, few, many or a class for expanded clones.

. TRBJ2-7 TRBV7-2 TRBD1 CASSSSDRVHEQYF TGTGCCAGCAGCTCATCCGACAGGGTTCACGAGCAGTACTTC
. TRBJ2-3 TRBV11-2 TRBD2 CASSLEGRGGADTQYF TGTGCCAGCAGCTTAGAGGGGCGGGGGGGCGCAGATACGCAGTATTTT
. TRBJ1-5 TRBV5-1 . CARSGEEGNQPQHF TGCGCCAGGTCCGGGGAGGAAGGCAATCAGCCCCAGCATTTT
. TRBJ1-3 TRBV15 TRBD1 CATSGSRGPGNTIYF TGTGCCACCAGCGGAAGTAGGGGGCCTGGAAACACCATATATTTT
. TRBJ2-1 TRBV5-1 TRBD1 CASSFSWTGGNEQFF TGCGCCAGCAGCTTTAGCTGGACAGGGGGCAATGAGCAGTTCTTC
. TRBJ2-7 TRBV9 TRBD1 CASSALGTGGYEQYF TGTGCCAGCAGCGCGCTCGGGACAGGGGGTTACGAGCAGTACTTC
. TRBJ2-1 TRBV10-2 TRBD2 CASSDETSDYNEQFF TGCGCCAGCAGTGATGAGACTAGCGACTACAATGAGCAGTTCTTC
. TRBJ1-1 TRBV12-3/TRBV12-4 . CASGAGQEAFF TGTGCCAGCGGAGCGGGGCAGGAAGCTTTCTTT
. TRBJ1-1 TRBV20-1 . CSARQVYAAFF TGCAGTGCCAGACAGGTGTATGCAGCTTTCTTT
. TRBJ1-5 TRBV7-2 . CASSLGGVQPQHF TGTGCCAGCAGCTTAGGGGGAGTTCAGCCCCAGCATTTT
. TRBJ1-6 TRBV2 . CASSRTYSPLHF TGTGCCAGCAGCAGGACTTATTCACCCCTCCACTTT
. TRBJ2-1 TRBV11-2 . CASSGSPRGAYNEQFF TGTGCCAGCAGCGGATCCCCAAGGGGCGCTTACAATGAGCAGTTCTTC
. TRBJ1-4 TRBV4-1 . CASSRHGREINEKLFF TGCGCCAGCAGCCGCCATGGGAGGGAAATTAATGAAAAACTGTTTTTT
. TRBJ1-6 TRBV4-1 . CASSLRDNLTPLHF TGCGCCAGCAGCCTCCGGGACAACCTTACACCCCTCCACTTT
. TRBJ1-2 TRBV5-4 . CASSLQGSGYGYTF TGTGCCAGCAGCTTGCAGGGATCGGGCTATGGCTACACCTTC
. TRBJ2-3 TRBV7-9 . CASSFGQDTDTQYF TGTGCCAGCAGCTTTGGGCAGGACACAGATACGCAGTATTTT
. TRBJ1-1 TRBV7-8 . CASSFAENTEAFF TGTGCCAGCAGCTTCGCGGAGAACACTGAAGCTTTCTTT
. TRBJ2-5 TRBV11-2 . CASSSGQIQETQYF TGTGCCAGCAGCTCCGGACAGATACAAGAGACCCAGTACTTC
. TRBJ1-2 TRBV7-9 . CASSLRVRGYGYTF TGTGCCAGCAGCTTACGGGTCAGAGGCTATGGCTACACCTTC
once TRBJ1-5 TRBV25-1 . CASSEFRDSNQPQHF TGTGCCAGCAGTGAATTCAGGGATAGCAATCAGCCCCAGCATTTT
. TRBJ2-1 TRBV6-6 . CASDRASPRDEQFF TGTGCCAGTGATCGCGCTTCCCCGCGGGATGAGCAGTTCTTC
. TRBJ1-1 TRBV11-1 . CASSPDRLLNTEAFF TGTGCCAGCAGCCCAGACAGGCTTCTTAACACTGAAGCTTTCTTT
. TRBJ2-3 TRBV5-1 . CASSKEQATDTQYF TGCGCCAGCAGCAAAGAACAGGCGACAGATACGCAGTATTTT
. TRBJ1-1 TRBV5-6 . CASSLIAEKQGSTFF TGTGCCAGCAGCTTGATAGCCGAAAAACAGGGTAGTACTTTCTTT
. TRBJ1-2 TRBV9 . CASSVEGRGHYGYTF TGTGCCAGCAGCGTAGAGGGCAGGGGTCACTATGGCTACACCTTC
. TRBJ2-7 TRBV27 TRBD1 CASSFSPPPLGQGDEQYF TGTGCCAGCAGTTTCAGTCCTCCCCCGCTGGGACAGGGGGACGAGCAGTACTTC
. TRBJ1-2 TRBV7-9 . CASSLIPKGQGGYTF TGTGCCAGCAGCTTAATCCCCAAGGGGCAAGGGGGCTACACCTTC
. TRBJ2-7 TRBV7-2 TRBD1 CASSTPGQGSYEQYF TGTGCCAGCAGCACGCCGGGACAGGGTTCCTACGAGCAGTACTTC
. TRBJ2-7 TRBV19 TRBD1 CASSIGQGGSYEQYF TGTGCCAGTAGTATTGGACAGGGGGGATCCTACGAGCAGTACTTC
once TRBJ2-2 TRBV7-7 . CASSRTGTPNTGELFF TGTGCTAGCAGCCGTACAGGGACACCGAACACCGGGGAGCTGTTTTTT
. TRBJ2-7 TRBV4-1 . CASSPPDRTYEQYF TGCGCCAGCAGCCCACCTGACAGAACCTACGAGCAGTACTTC
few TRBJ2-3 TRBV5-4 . CASSQDRLDTQYF TGTGCCAGCAGCCAAGACAGGCTAGATACGCAGTATTTT
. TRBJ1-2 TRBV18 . CASSNRDYGYTF TGTGCCAGCTCAAACAGGGACTATGGCTACACCTTC
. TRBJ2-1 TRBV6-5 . CASRGLGLEQFF TGTGCCAGCAGGGGGCTAGGTCTTGAGCAGTTCTTC
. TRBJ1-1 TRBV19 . CASIAGAYTTEAFF TGTGCCAGTATTGCGGGGGCTTATACCACTGAAGCTTTCTTT
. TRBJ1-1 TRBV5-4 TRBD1 CASSLGAGGDLNTEAFF TGTGCCAGCAGCTTGGGTGCAGGGGGCGACCTGAACACTGAAGCTTTCTTT
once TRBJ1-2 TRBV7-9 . CASSFFRGAYGYTF TGTGCCAGCAGCTTTTTCAGGGGTGCCTATGGCTACACCTTC
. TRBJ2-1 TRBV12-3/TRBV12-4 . CASSLDFNEQFF TGTGCCAGCAGTTTAGACTTCAATGAGCAGTTCTTC
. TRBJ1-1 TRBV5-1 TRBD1 CASSLVSSGGTEAFF TGCGCCAGCAGCTTGGTGTCTTCAGGGGGCACTGAAGCTTTCTTT
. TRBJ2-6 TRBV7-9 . CASSPRTASGANVLTF TGTGCCAGCAGCCCCCGGACAGCCTCTGGGGCCAACGTCCTGACTTTC
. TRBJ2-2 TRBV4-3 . CASSQDPGRRTGELFF TGCGCCAGCAGCCAAGACCCAGGTCGTCGGACCGGGGAGCTGTTTTTT
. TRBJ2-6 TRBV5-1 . CASSLGRQGKRSGANVLTF TGCGCCAGCAGCTTGGGACGCCAGGGTAAGAGGTCTGGGGCCAACGTCCTGACTTTC
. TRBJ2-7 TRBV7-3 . CASSLMGTGSSYEQYF TGTGCCAGCAGCTTAATGGGCACAGGTAGCTCCTACGAGCAGTACTTC
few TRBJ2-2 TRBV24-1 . CATSDTGELFF TGTGCCACCAGCGACACCGGGGAGCTGTTTTTT
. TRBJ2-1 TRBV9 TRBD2 CASSGGGGAYNEQFF TGTGCCAGCAGCGGTGGCGGGGGGGCCTACAATGAGCAGTTCTTC
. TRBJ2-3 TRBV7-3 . CASNKDGGAGTDTQYF TGTGCCAGCAACAAAGATGGGGGGGCCGGTACAGATACGCAGTATTTT
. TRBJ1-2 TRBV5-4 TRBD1 CASSLALGGQGNYGYTF TGTGCCAGCAGCTTGGCCTTAGGGGGACAGGGTAACTATGGCTACACCTTC
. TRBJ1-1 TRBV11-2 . CASSLSGQGTTEAFF TGTGCCAGCAGCTTAAGCGGTCAGGGGACCACTGAAGCTTTCTTT
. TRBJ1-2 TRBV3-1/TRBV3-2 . CASSQVSRVYTF TGTGCCAGCAGCCAAGTCAGCAGGGTTTACACCTTC
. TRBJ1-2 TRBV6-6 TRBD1 CASSPDRGQGYTF TGTGCCAGCAGTCCGGACAGGGGGCAAGGCTACACCTTC
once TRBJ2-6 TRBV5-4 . CASTSSSGANVLTF TGTGCCAGCACCTCTAGCTCTGGGGCCAACGTCCTGACTTTC
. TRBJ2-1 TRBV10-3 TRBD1 CAISDYGQGVSYNEQFF TGTGCCATCAGTGACTACGGACAGGGGGTATCCTACAATGAGCAGTTCTTC
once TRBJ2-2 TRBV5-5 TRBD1 CASSSKTGGNTGELFF TGTGCCAGCAGCTCAAAAACAGGGGGGAACACCGGGGAGCTGTTTTTT